Below, one TCR beta chain is given with its context. In the source study's methods: It was from reference gene primer amplification that nucleated cell counts were estimated. TCRdb's table, derived via immunoSEQ multiplex PCR, lists solely in-frame clones and lacks some. V and J calls and clone size are as listed in that table; D and trimming were resolved from the DNA. The sample lists 90,000 to 120,000 clones; 60% to 85% were seen once. The sample originates from a study of blood T cell repertoires in COVID-19. Study-wide background: Samples of COVID-19 (acute and convalescent) were obtained from the United States, Italy and Spain.

Deletions cut 8 bases from V and 5 bases from J, with 15 bases between. The CDR3 is 14 residues long. In germline, CDR1 is MNHEY, CDR2 SVGAGI. The sequencing sample was made of peripheral blood. V is TRBV6-5 and J is TRBJ1-4; perhaps TRBD1 as D (5 bases). The TCR sequence derives from a man aged 70-80 years with acute or convalescent COVID-19. CDR3 bases: TGTGCCAGCTCCGGGGGGGGAGGGAATGAAAAACTGTTTTTT. It translates to CASSGGGGNEKLFF.